The 14 T cell receptor beta chains reported below all come from one sample, sequenced in a study of early stage breast cancer tumors. Using immunoSEQ multiplex PCR, the repertoire was profiled, and TCRdb retains in-frame clones only, with some absent. The data contain about 24,000 clones, about 67% of them seen just once; the ten biggest clones take up 7.5% to 10%. Sequenced sample: breast tumor tissue. Source of these receptors: a person aged 55 to 70 with breast cancer.

This clone is termed medium-sized (0.01 to 0.1%). The chain has TRBV5-1 and TRBJ2-2; D gene unclear. The CDR3 has 12 residues. CDR1 is SGHRS, CDR2 YFSETQ, per germline. V was pared by 4 bases and J by 3 bases, with 4 bases between. The CDR3 DNA sequence: TGCGCCAGCAGCGTAGACACCGGGGAGCTGTTTTTT. Protein: CASSVDTGELFF.

This chain joins TRBV10-2 and TRBJ2-5; TRBD1 aligns across 7 bases. The J segment lost 4 bases and the V segment lost 7 bases, leaving 6 bases of the junction unmatched. The germline gives CDR1 WSHSY, CDR2 SAAADI. The CDR3 is 13 residues long. The CDR3 region is CASTRDRAETQYF. CDR3 bases: TGCGCCAGCACTAGAGACAGGGCAGAGACCCAGTACTTC.

This rearrangement joins TRBV11-2 to TRBJ1-4; 7 bases are a match to TRBD1. Germline lookup yields CDR1 SGHAT and CDR2 FQNNGV. The ends lost 6 bases at V and 1 base at J; junction bases unmatched: 5. The CDR3 spans 15 residues. The CDR3 region is CASSYRGLTNEKLFF. The CDR3 bases are TGTGCCAGCAGTTACAGGGGTCTAACTAATGAAAAACTGTTTTTT.

This clone was detected only a few times. The DNA of the CDR3 is TGTGCCAGCAGTCGGGACAGGGCCGTCGAGCAGTACTTC. This encodes CASSRDRAVEQYF. The chain carries TRBV2 and TRBJ2-7; TRBD1 aligns across 9 bases. There are 13 residues in the CDR3. The germline V gene encodes CDR1 SNHLY and CDR2 FYNNEI. With V trimmed by 5 bases and J by 6 bases, 5 bases remained unmatched.

V gene TRBV2 combines with J gene TRBJ2-7; D might be TRBD1 (5 bases). Germline V CDR1 and CDR2: SNHLY, FYNNEI. Trimming removed 7 bases at V and 0 bases at J, with 10 bases between. The CDR3 covers 13 residues. CDR3: CASKAGNSYEQYF. CDR3 DNA sequence: TGTGCCAGCAAGGCAGGGAACTCCTACGAGCAGTACTTC.

This rearrangement joins TRBV6-5 to TRBJ2-7, with D possibly TRBD2 on 5 matching bases. This CDR3 region has 13 residues. Trimming took 6 bases from V and 0 from J, leaving 9 bases between them. From germline, CDR1 is MNHEY and CDR2 SVGAGI. The CDR3 protein is CASRRAVSYEQYF. As DNA, the CDR3 is TGTGCCAGCAGGAGAGCGGTCTCCTACGAGCAGTACTTC.

The CDR3 protein is CASSLSQGSNEAFF. The CDR3, as DNA: TGTGCCAGCAGCCTATCGCAGGGTTCGAATGAAGCTTTCTTT. The chain carries TRBV7-9 and TRBJ1-1, with a possible D match to TRBD1 (5 bases). CDR1 is SEHNR, CDR2 FQNEAQ, per germline (reference sequence). The ends were cut back, 5 bases at V and 7 bases at J, with 17 bases in the middle. The CDR3 has 14 amino acids.

This clone was observed a handful of times. The chain combines TRBV6-6 with TRBJ2-2; D perhaps matches TRBD2 (7 bases). The CDR3 covers 16 residues. V lost 2 bases to trimming and J lost 11 bases, with 21 bases between them. The germline V gene has CDR1 MNHNY and CDR2 SVGAGI (reference sequence). CDR3 in DNA: TGTGCCAGCAGTTACCCGGGGAGGGGGGCCAGCGGAGAGCTGTTTTTT. Protein product: CASSYPGRGASGELFF.

The genes are TRBV4-2 and TRBJ2-7; 9 nucleotides match TRBD2. Germline V gives CDR1 LGHNA, CDR2 YNFKEQ. V shed 1 base, J shed 1 base, and the junction held 2 bases outside the gene matches. The length of the CDR3 is 15 residues. The CDR3 sequence: CASSQGTSVSYEQYF. CDR3 bases: TGTGCCAGCAGCCAAGGGACTAGCGTGTCCTACGAGCAGTACTTC.

This clone was seen a few times. The chain joins TRBV11-2 to TRBJ1-1; D is unclear. Trimming pared 0 bases from V and 1 base from J, leaving 3 bases between. Germline V gene lookup returns CDR1 SGHAT and CDR2 FQNNGV. The length of the CDR3 is 13 residues. The CDR3 is CASSLDGNTEAFF. In DNA, the CDR3 is TGTGCCAGCAGCTTAGACGGGAACACTGAAGCTTTCTTT.

J is TRBJ2-3 and V is TRBV4-3, with 14 bases that match TRBD2. The CDR3 is 16 amino acids. Germline CDR1 LGHNA, CDR2 YSLEER. V lost 3 bases to trimming and J lost 5 bases; unmatched junction nucleotides: 4. CDR3 residues: CASSQGLAGVVDTQYF. For the CDR3, the DNA is TGCGCCAGCAGCCAGGGACTAGCGGGAGTGGTAGATACGCAGTATTTT.

The V call is TRBV7-2, the J call TRBJ2-2; TRBD1 matches at 8 bases. V was clipped by 5 bases and J by 4 bases; unmatched bases: 3. CDR1 and CDR2 from the germline V gene are SGHTA and FQGNSA. The CDR3 runs to 14 residues. CDR3 protein: CASSRTGSTGELFF. The CDR3 bases are TGTGCCAGCAGCCGGACAGGGTCCACCGGGGAGCTGTTTTTT.

This clone was seen a single time. This chain links TRBV5-4 with TRBJ2-3; 7 bases agree with TRBD2. The CDR3 contains 16 residues. Losses at the gene ends were 2 bases for V and 4 bases for J; bases not matched to a gene: 10. Per germline, CDR1 SGHNT and CDR2 YYREEE (reference sequence). CDR3 in amino acids: CASSFRVAGAADTQYF. The CDR3, as DNA: TGTGCCAGCAGCTTTAGGGTGGCGGGAGCGGCAGATACGCAGTATTTT.

CDR3 nucleotide sequence: TGTGCCACCCTTGGGACAGGGGTCTTAGATACGCAGTATTTT. This gives the protein CATLGTGVLDTQYF. V gene TRBV19 combines with J gene TRBJ2-3, with 10 bases matching TRBD1. With 10 bases clipped from V and 5 bases from J, the junction kept 9 bases outside the gene matches. The length of the CDR3 is 14 residues. CDR1 and CDR2 from the germline V gene are LNHDA and SQIVND (reference sequence).